This T cell receptor beta chain was sequenced in a study of cytomegalovirus exposure and HLA in healthy donors (dated 2017 in TCRdb). At the level of the whole study: In an earlier analysis of fewer than 750 of the donors, less than 350 Gb of sequence data and 117 million unique TCR beta sequences from approximately 180 million T cells were reported. Approximately 310 gigabases of sequencing data and around 85 million unique TCR sequences made up an early release that covered several hundred HLA-typed donors. Of the roughly 420 genotyped donors, approximately 80% were placed in the genetic ancestry cluster associated with self-reported Caucasian donors. The study aimed to test whether signatures of past pathogen exposure could be identified by cataloging public T cell receptors. Using immunosequencing, the study profiled T cell repertoires from about 610 subjects and related those repertoires to cytomegalovirus serostatus. A separate validation cohort of approximately 120 different subjects was used in addition to the 666-subject first cohort. To predict cytomegalovirus infection status, the study brought together high-throughput TCR immunosequencing, statistical association of individual TCRs with disease status, and machine learning. A later analysis re-examined previously published TCR beta repertoires from more than 600 donors and added high-resolution HLA genotyping to investigate patterns of TCR occurrence. Rather than drawing on any new phenotypic data, the later analysis identified candidate immune exposures from TCR beta sequences and the way those sequences occurred across donors. In an earlier analysis of 587 of the donors, high-throughput TCR beta sequencing was used to judge whether each TCR beta V gene segment behaved as functional or pseudogenic. Donor age, sex, ethnicity and CMV serostatus were collected together with the repertoire data. A later genetic analysis took genome-wide SNP genotypes for about 65% of the roughly 670 donors and used that subset as a discovery cohort. All discovery cohort repertoires had been generated using a single sequencing platform. Both class I and class II loci were covered by HLA typing, at four-digit resolution. Typing coverage varied by locus: 629-630 donors for A, B, C, DRB1 and DQB1; about 520 for DQA1; 606 for DPA1; 450 to 480 for DPB1. About five DR-DQ haplotypes were treated as single units for association and clustering because of strong linkage in the cohort. Among some 410 genotyped donors of the cohort, an average of around 250,000 unique TCR beta nucleotide sequences was sequenced per donor, of which roughly 17% were non-productive. Overall study outcomes, separate from this receptor: HLA typing was unavailable for some donors at each locus, so association tests used only the typed subset. Assigning TCR associations to individual alleles was difficult when HLA alleles, especially DR and DQ, strongly co-occurred. Compared with equally common non-associated chains, HLA-associated TCR beta chains in a later analysis were more clonally expanded and had lower generation probabilities. Sequencing depth was assumed to be roughly uniform across donors in the presence/absence analyses, though that assumption may not hold. A further reported finding was that TCR beta sequences accurately predicted the HLA-A and HLA-B alleles for most subjects in the first cohort. Linkage disequilibrium might explain the correlated functional status among segregating V segments, but an unknown experimental factor could not be ruled out. In vitro tests confirmed that three of the cytomegalovirus-associated TCR beta chains recognize cytomegalovirus antigens. According to a later analysis, most CMV-associated TCR beta chains appeared to be HLA-restricted, and the HLA associations seemed to be driven largely by CMV exposure. A cluster of highly shared sequence variants was judged likely to represent a technical artifact of the sequencing pipeline. This cohort had only TCR beta chains sequenced, and the lack of alpha or paired-chain data limited which features could be detected. The only immune exposure information available for the cohort was CMV serostatus. According to a later genetic analysis, donors in an Asian-associated ancestry cluster had fewer N-insertions in productive TCRs than the roughly 700-donor mean. A total of around 150 TCR beta chains were listed by the study as associated with cytomegalovirus. Most TCR sequences were seen in very few donors, while some public TCRs were found in many individuals. In a later genetic analysis, a missense DCLRE1C variant was associated with V-gene and J-gene trimming of TCR beta chains, and the association was replicated in an independent cohort. In an earlier analysis of 500 to 650 of the donors, most TCR beta V segments appeared in productive rearrangements about 90% or about 30% of the time, broadly matching IMGT annotations. In both the original and validation cohorts, the classifier was reported to diagnose cytomegalovirus status with high specificity and sensitivity. According to the authors, the approach could potentially be generalized to other disease states and immunological phenotypes. Over 15 rarely observed V segments, including chromosome 9 orphons, were excluded from the earlier analysis of some 590 of the donors because counts were too low. In a later analysis, TCR association rates were found to vary across HLA loci, with the most associated TCRs seen for DRB1 alleles and the fewest for HLA-C alleles. A later analysis associated roughly 17,000 TCR beta sequences with specific HLA alleles at a false discovery rate of 0.05. In a later analysis, several top co-occurrence clusters were reported to appear linked to parvovirus B19, influenza, CMV and Epstein-Barr virus.

In the case of this clone: Its specific antigen is unknown. The sample holds no much larger clone one base away, and base qualities are not on file.

Library method: the immunoSEQ multiplex PCR assay. The multiplex PCR relied on a mix of 60 forward primers for TCR Vbeta segments and 13 reverse primers for TCR Jbeta segments. The CDR3 region of rearranged TCR beta genes was amplified from genomic DNA with a multiplex PCR assay. On the Illumina HiSeq System, the amplified TCR beta libraries were sequenced as 87-base-pair reads. The authors' pipeline ran thus. A later analysis tallied roughly 78 million unique TCR beta chains across the approximately 670 repertoires, and about 12 million of those chains were shared by two or more donors. To remove PCR and sequencing errors, raw reads were error-corrected and collapsed into unique sequences using a nearest-neighbor algorithm that merged closely related sequences. V, D and J gene segments were assigned by aligning CDR3 sequences to IMGT reference sequences. Each retained sequence needed at least a six-nucleotide match to both a V gene segment and a J gene segment. Rearrangements were called productive when the CDR3 lacked stop codons and stayed in frame with V and J; all others were non-productive. Following IMGT convention, CDR3 was defined as the stretch from the second conserved V-encoded cysteine to the conserved J-encoded phenylalanine. In an earlier analysis of roughly 610 of the donors, sequences lacking an unambiguous match to a single V gene segment were excluded. An earlier analysis of 550 to 650 of the donors classified V segments as functional when productive rearrangements were above 56.7% and as segregating when the standard deviation between donors was above 5%. A statistical classification framework was built for diagnosing cytomegalovirus status from the catalog of TCR beta chain sequences. V and J gene assignment, in a later analysis, came from comparing TCR nucleotide sequences with IMGT/GENE-DB human TR gene sequences. The TCRdist pipeline was used in a later analysis to assign CDR3 sequences and most-parsimonious VDJ recombination scenarios. In a later analysis, each TCR beta chain was defined by its CDR3 amino acid sequence together with its V-gene family, and reads without a unique V-gene family were excluded. In a later analysis, 450 to 600 highly shared, low-generation-probability nucleotide sequences were removed to address suspected cross-contamination and a sequencing artifact. In a later analysis, a clonal expansion index was calculated for each public chain from normalized within-repertoire ranks of inferred template counts. In a later analysis, generation probabilities were computed with a VDJ recombination model fitted to out-of-frame rearrangements, and the resulting probabilities were checked against IGoR. In a later analysis, hypergeometric tests were used to score TCR-TCR, TCR-HLA and TCR-CMV co-occurrence, with a repertoire-size bias correction applied to TCR pairs. False discovery rates were estimated in a later analysis by permuting HLA or CMV assignments 20 times. In a later analysis, co-occurring TCRs were grouped using DBSCAN, with TCRdist sequence similarity added in when clustering inside HLA-allele-positive subsets. Co-occurrence clustering excluded repertoires with fewer than 30,000 or more than 120,000 public chains, plus five with anomalous nucleotide sharing. TCRdb mirrors the immuneACCESS table, restricted to in-frame sequences. Some clones are absent from its copies; in checked studies, under half trace to an unresolved V gene, and the reason for the others is unknown. That table is the source of V, J and clone size, and D and trimming were worked out from the DNA. Within this sample are over 150,000 clones, with approximately 80% of them counted one time only. The ten largest clones add up to about 4.8% of the sample.

In total, 600 or so healthy bone marrow donors made up the cohort. All cohort members were sampled while nominally healthy, although unrecorded immune exposures were likely present. The donor was CMV seronegative and belonged to the group of over 300 seronegative cohort members. A peripheral blood sample was collected from each donor, and TCR beta sequencing was performed on peripheral blood mononuclear cells. Genomic DNA was extracted from the blood cell samples with the Qiagen DNeasy Blood Extraction Kit. Sequenced input: PBMCs. The clonotype originates from a man younger than 40 in good health and CMV-seronegative.

The CDR3 has the sequence CASSEGRGWSPLHF. The DNA sequence is given as TGTGCCAGCAGTGAGGGCAGGGGATGGTCACCCCTCCACTTT. The chain links TRBV25-1 with TRBJ1-6; TRBD1 is a weak D gene call, 6 bases matching. From cysteine to phenylalanine, the CDR3 is 14 amino acids long. The DNA shown is the 42-base CDR3, in frame from base 1. Looking up the germline V gene yields CDR1 MGHDK and CDR2 SYGVNS. V lost 3 bases and J lost 10 bases; the stretch between them is 13 bases long.